One and the same sample provided the 22 T cell receptor beta chains below, sequenced in a study of tumour-infiltrating T cells in Burkitt lymphoma (dated by TCRdb to the early 2020s). The library relied on the immunoSEQ multiplex PCR assay. As stored in TCRdb, this immuneACCESS dataset retains in-frame rearrangements with V and J assigned. A fraction of the clones does not appear; measured against another copy, unresolved V genes explain less than half of the discrepancy, and the remainder lacks a known reason. The sample table lists around 45,000 clones, less than 40% of them with a count of one. The top ten constitute 2.9% of the sample. The sequenced sample consisted of tumor tissue. The receptors here all came from a human donor with Burkitt lymphoma.

This clone was observed a few times. V is TRBV9 and J is TRBJ1-2, with 9 bases aligning to TRBD1. Germline V CDR1 and CDR2: SGDLS, YYNGEE. The junction had 14 bases not matched to a gene; V was cut back by 9 bases and J by 5 bases. This CDR3 has 15 residues. CDR3 loop: CATRDREVMGYGYTF. The CDR3 bases are TGTGCCACCCGGGACAGGGAGGTTATGGGGTATGGCTACACCTTC. Drawing the rest from reference TRBV9 and TRBJ1-2, the complete variable domain is DSGVTQTPKHLITATGQRVTLRCSPRSGDLSVYWYQQSLDQGLQFLIQYYNGEERAKGNILERFSAQQFPDLHSELNLSSLELGDSALYFCATRDREVMGYGYTFGSGTRLTVV.

This sequence joins TRBV6-4 and TRBJ2-2; 8 positions match TRBD1. This CDR3 region has 14 residues. From germline, CDR1 is MRHNA and CDR2 SNTAGT. J lost 1 base, V lost 6 bases, and 1 base had no gene match. The DNA of the CDR3 is TGTGCCAGCAGACAGGGGGGGAACACCGGGGAGCTGTTTTTT. It yields the protein CASRQGGNTGELFF.

The chain employs TRBV7-2 and TRBJ2-3, with 8 bases that match TRBD2. The CDR3 is made up of 15 amino acids. The germline gives CDR1 SGHTA, CDR2 FQGNSA. The ends lost 2 bases at V and 6 bases at J; junction bases unmatched: 7. CDR3 residues: CASSLTARGGDTQYF. In DNA, the CDR3 is TGTGCCAGCAGCTTAACGGCCCGGGGGGGTGATACGCAGTATTTT.

The chain has TRBV7-9 and TRBJ1-1; possible D gene TRBD1, 6 bases. CDR3 length equals 14 residues. V was shortened by 7 bases and J by 2 bases, with 14 bases between the two germline ends. Germline-derived CDR1 and CDR2 are SEHNR and FQNEAQ (reference sequence). DNA of the CDR3: TGTGCCAGCACGTTTAGGGGGAAAAACACTGAAGCTTTCTTT. Amino acid sequence: CASTFRGKNTEAFF. The variable domain in full, completed from reference TRBV7-9 and TRBJ1-1, reads DTGVSQNPRHKITKRGQNVTFRCDPISEHNRLYWYRQTLGQGPEFLTYFQNEAQLEKSRLLSDRFSAERPKGSFSTLEIQRTEQGDSAMYLCASTFRGKNTEAFFGQGTRLTVV.

This clone was seen a few times. This chain connects TRBV7-2 to TRBJ1-1; 8 bases are a match to TRBD1. Trimming removed 6 bases from V and 3 bases from J; junction bases left unmatched: 9. From germline, CDR1 is SGHTA and CDR2 FQGNSA. The CDR3 is 15 amino acids. The CDR3 sequence: CASRRTGPEDTEAFF. The CDR3 DNA follows: TGTGCCAGCAGACGGACAGGGCCGGAGGACACTGAAGCTTTCTTT.

The V and J genes are TRBV7-9 and TRBJ2-1, with 11 bases fitting TRBD1. After removal of 5 bases from V and 3 bases from J, the junction contained 3 bases not matched to a gene. This CDR3 has 15 residues. Germline V gene data show CDR1 as SEHNR and CDR2 as FQNEAQ (reference sequence). The CDR3 DNA reads as TGTGCCAGCAGCCCGGGACAGGGGGGCTACAATGAGCAGTTCTTC. Translated: CASSPGQGGYNEQFF.

The CDR3 nucleotides are TGTGCCAGCAGCACTAGGACAGGGGATATGGATACGCAGTATTTT. It encodes CASSTRTGDMDTQYF. The chain is built from TRBV7-8 and TRBJ2-3, with 9 bases that match TRBD1. Unmatched junction bases numbered 9, after V lost 5 bases and J lost 6 bases. The CDR3 extends over 15 amino acids. Per the germline V gene, CDR1 is SGHVS and CDR2 is FQNEAQ.

This clone showed up just a few times. The chain has TRBV2 and TRBJ1-5; D is perhaps TRBD1 (5 bases). Germline V lookup: CDR1 SNHLY, CDR2 FYNNEI. V lost 4 bases and J 0 bases, leaving 7 bases between the germline ends. The CDR3 loop spans 14 amino acids. This CDR3 is CASSGGTSNQPQHF. CDR3 DNA: TGTGCCAGCAGTGGGGGGACTAGCAATCAGCCCCAGCATTTT.

The chain recombines TRBV7-8 with TRBJ1-2; no definite D call. CDR1 SGHVS and CDR2 FQNEAQ come from the germline V gene. Trimming took 5 bases from V and 0 from J, leaving 7 bases between them. This CDR3 is built from 13 residues. The CDR3 sequence: CASSPQSNYGYTF. The DNA for the CDR3 is TGTGCCAGCAGCCCTCAATCTAACTATGGCTACACCTTC.

The chain recombines TRBV18 with TRBJ2-5, with no clear D. CDR1 is KGHSH and CDR2 is LQKENI in the germline V gene. V dropped 3 bases and J dropped 2 bases, with 10 bases sitting between them. The CDR3 loop spans 14 amino acids. The CDR3 coding sequence is TGTGCCAGCTCACCGGTAGGAGAGCAAGAGACCCAGTACTTC. It encodes CASSPVGEQETQYF.

This clone has a handful of counts. V and J are TRBV5-5 and TRBJ1-2, with 8 positions matching TRBD1. The CDR3 covers 13 residues. J gave up 8 bases and V 5 bases, and 8 bases lay outside the gene matches. CDR1 and CDR2 from the germline V gene are SGHKS and YYEKEE (reference sequence). As DNA, the CDR3 is TGTGCCAGCAGGATTGCGGACAGGGCCGGCTACACCTTC. Translation gives CASRIADRAGYTF.

This sequence joins TRBV7-9 and TRBJ1-4; D may be TRBD1 (5 bases). The V gene's germline CDR1 is SEHNR and CDR2 FQNEAQ (reference sequence). Trimming stripped 4 bases from V and 4 bases from J, with 13 bases between. The CDR3 is 15 amino acids. The CDR3 DNA sequence: TGTGCCAGCAGCTCCGACGGGACGAATAATGAAAAACTGTTTTTT. Its protein is CASSSDGTNNEKLFF.

The chain joins TRBV7-2 to TRBJ2-5; 10 nucleotides align to TRBD2. Germline V gene data show CDR1 as SGHTA and CDR2 as FQGNSA. With 2 bases clipped from V and 5 bases from J, the junction kept 5 bases outside the gene matches. The CDR3 loop spans 15 amino acids. The CDR3, as DNA: TGTGCCAGCAGCTTATATAGCGGGGGGTGGGAGACCCAGTACTTC. This translates into CASSLYSGGWETQYF.

CDR3 sequence: CASSELEGAGEQFF. CDR3 in DNA: TGTGCCAGCAGTGAACTGGAGGGGGCGGGTGAGCAGTTCTTC. This sequence joins TRBV6-1 and TRBJ2-1; a possible D gene is TRBD1 (7 bases). Trimming pared 2 bases from V and 9 bases from J, leaving 14 bases between. The V gene's germline CDR1 is MNHNS and CDR2 SASEGT. The CDR3 is made up of 14 amino acids.

V is TRBV7-7 and J is TRBJ2-6; no definite D call. This CDR3 has 16 residues. V was cut by 5 bases and J by 0 bases, with 11 bases left in between. Looked up from germline, CDR1 is SSHAT and CDR2 is FNYEAQ (reference sequence). As DNA, the CDR3 is TGTGCCAGCAGCGACGGGTTGGGCTCTGGGGCCAACGTCCTGACTTTC. Translation: CASSDGLGSGANVLTF.

The CDR3 sequence is CASSVVFGDYTGELFF. The DNA of the CDR3 is TGTGCCAGCAGCGTAGTGTTCGGGGATTACACCGGGGAGCTGTTTTTT. The genes are TRBV9 and TRBJ2-2; the D gene is possibly TRBD2 (5 bases). CDR3 length equals 16 residues. The V end was cut by 0 bases, the J end by 3 bases, with 12 bases between. Germline V lookup: CDR1 SGDLS, CDR2 YYNGEE.

V usage is TRBV5-1 and J usage is TRBJ2-2; 8 bases map to TRBD2. CDR3 length: 14 residues. The J segment lost 6 bases and the V segment lost 3 bases, leaving 4 bases of the junction unmatched. In germline, CDR1 is SGHRS, CDR2 YFSETQ. CDR3 in DNA: TGCGCCAGCAGCTCCGGGGGGGCCTCCGGGGAGCTGTTTTTT. Translation gives CASSSGGASGELFF. Looking up the rest from reference TRBV5-1 and TRBJ2-2 gives the full variable domain: KAGVTQTPRYLIKTRGQQVTLSCSPISGHRSVSWYQQTPGQGLQFLFEYFSETQRNKGNFPGRFSGRQFSNSRSEMNVSTLELGDSALYLCASSSGGASGELFFGEGSRLTVL.

The chain combines TRBV6-5 with TRBJ1-1; no clear D gene. This CDR3 spans 14 amino acids. The V gene lost 6 bases and the J gene lost 7 bases, with 18 bases spanning the gap. Germline V gene lookup returns CDR1 MNHEY and CDR2 SVGAGI. CDR3 sequence reads: CASSADRGRGEAFF. The CDR3 region has the DNA TGTGCCAGCAGCGCAGACCGGGGTCGCGGTGAAGCTTTCTTT.

V is TRBV7-9 and J is TRBJ2-3; unclear D gene. The CDR3 totals 13 residues. CDR1 SEHNR and CDR2 FQNEAQ come from the germline V gene (reference sequence). V was trimmed by 5 bases and J by 4 bases, leaving 10 bases between them. CDR3: CASSHAAADTQYF. CDR3 nucleotide sequence: TGTGCCAGCAGCCATGCGGCGGCAGATACGCAGTATTTT.

This CDR3 reads CASTNAGSLGTDTQYF. CDR3 DNA: TGTGCCAGTACCAACGCTGGGTCCCTCGGCACAGATACGCAGTATTTT. The V gene is TRBV19, the J gene TRBJ2-3; D not resolved. This CDR3 contains 16 residues. Trimming pared 7 bases from V and 1 base from J, leaving 18 bases between. CDR1 and CDR2 (germline): LNHDA, SQIVND (reference sequence).

The chain combines TRBV7-9 with TRBJ1-1, with unresolved D. With 7 bases removed from V and 3 bases from J, the gap between germline ends came to 9 bases. The CDR3 is made up of 12 amino acids. Per the germline V gene, CDR1 is SEHNR and CDR2 is FQNEAQ (reference sequence). CDR3 DNA sequence: TGTGCCAGCATCCTCGGGGACACTGAAGCTTTCTTT. Encoded protein: CASILGDTEAFF.

The CDR3 region has the DNA TGTGCCAGCAGCGAGAGTAGGGGTTCACCCCTCCACTTT. Amino acid sequence: CASSESRGSPLHF. The chain employs TRBV11-2 and TRBJ1-6; TRBD1 is a possible D gene (5 bases). The germline V and J ends were trimmed by 5 bases and 9 bases, with 11 bases remaining between them. Germline V lookup: CDR1 SGHAT, CDR2 FQNNGV. This CDR3 region has 13 residues.